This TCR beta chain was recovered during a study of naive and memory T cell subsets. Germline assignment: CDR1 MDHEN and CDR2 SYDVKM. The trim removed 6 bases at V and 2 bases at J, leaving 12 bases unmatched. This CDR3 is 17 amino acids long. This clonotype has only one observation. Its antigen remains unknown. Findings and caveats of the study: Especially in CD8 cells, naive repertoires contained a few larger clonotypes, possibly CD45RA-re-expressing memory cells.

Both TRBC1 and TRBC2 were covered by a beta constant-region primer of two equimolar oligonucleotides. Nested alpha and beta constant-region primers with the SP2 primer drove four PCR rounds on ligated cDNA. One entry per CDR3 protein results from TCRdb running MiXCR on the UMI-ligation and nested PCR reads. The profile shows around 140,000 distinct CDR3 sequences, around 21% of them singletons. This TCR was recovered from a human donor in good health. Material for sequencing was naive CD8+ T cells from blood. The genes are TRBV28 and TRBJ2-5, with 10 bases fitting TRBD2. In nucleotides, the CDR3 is TGTGCCAGCAGCGCGAATTTACCGGGACTAGCGCAAGAGACCCAGTACTTC. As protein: CASSANLPGLAQETQYF.